This is a list of T cell receptor beta chains from one sample in a study of cytomegalovirus exposure and HLA in healthy donors. Profiled with immunoSEQ multiplex PCR; TCRdb holds only in-frame clones, not every one. The table has under 250,000 clones, around 77% seen once. Sequencing input: PBMCs. The receptors come from a woman in her thirties in good health and CMV-seronegative. The CDR3 runs from the conserved cysteine through the conserved F or W. D genes are given only for firm matches. Where a row states a size, it is once, few, many or the class of an expanded clone; other rows omit it.

few | TRBJ1-5 | TRBD1 | TRBV6-1 | TGTGCCAGCAGTGAAGGACAGACAGGGAATCAGCCCCAGCATTTT | CASSEGQTGNQPQHF
. | TRBJ1-1 | . | TRBV6-5 | TGTGCCAGCACGTTGTCAGGCACTGAAGCTTTCTTT | CASTLSGTEAFF
. | TRBJ1-4 | . | TRBV7-8 | TGTGCCAGCAGCTTAGGTGACAGTACTTATGAAAAACTGTTTTTT | CASSLGDSTYEKLFF
few | TRBJ1-4 | . | TRBV15 | TGTGCCACCAGCAGAGATTCGAGTGAAAAACTGTTTTTT | CATSRDSSEKLFF
once | TRBJ2-7 | TRBD2 | TRBV7-2 | TGTGCCAGCAGCTTAGAGATAGCGGGCTCCTACGAGCAGTACTTC | CASSLEIAGSYEQYF
once | TRBJ1-4 | TRBD1 | TRBV13 | TGTGCCAGCAGCTCGGGACAGGGAAGAGAAAAACTGTTTTTT | CASSSGQGREKLFF
. | TRBJ2-7 | . | TRBV19 | TGTGCCAGTAGGGATAGGTCGGGGCAGTACTTC | CASRDRSGQYF
. | TRBJ2-3 | . | TRBV6-5 | TGTGCCAGCAGTTATCTCGGTCGCACAGATACGCAGTATTTT | CASSYLGRTDTQYF
. | TRBJ2-7 | TRBD2 | TRBV7-9 | TGTGCCGGCACTAGCGGGGACTCCTACGAGCAGTACTTC | CAGTSGDSYEQYF
. | TRBJ1-5 | . | TRBV28 | TGTGCCAGCAGTTGGTCAGGGTGGAATCAGCCCCAGCATTTT | CASSWSGWNQPQHF